This T cell receptor (beta chain) was obtained from a study of shared clonotypes between healthy human individuals. Turning to the study itself: The cohort comprised a couple of women and a few men. Their ages spanned 18 to 49 years.

Remarks on this clone: As yet, its antigen is unknown. This sample includes further DNA sequences coding for the same CDR3.

Template for every sorted-subset replicate PCR totaled 150 to 250 ng DNA, tens of thousands of T cell genomes. The assay was immunoSEQ multiplex PCR, and TCRdb's table has in-frame clones only and misses some. This sample has 2,500,000 or so clones, with over 85% found just once. General study results and limits: Compared with memory subsets, naive subsets generally had larger estimated richness. It was only blood that was sampled, and tissue repertoires likely differ.

CDR3 length: 13 amino acids. V lost 2 bases, J lost 4 bases, and 9 bases lay in between. Germline CDR1 SGHRS, CDR2 YFSETQ. This receptor was identified in a man aged 18 to 30 in good health. Some clones in this sample may be carry-over from other donors' samples. This chain links TRBV5-1 with TRBJ2-5; the D gene is possibly TRBD1 (6 bases). Sequencing used naive CD4+ T cells from PBMCs. As for subset: CD45RA+ positively selected. Here the CDR3 reads CASSFQGRETQYF. The CDR3 nucleotides are TGCGCCAGCAGCTTTCAGGGGAGAGAGACCCAGTACTTC.